This TCR beta chain was profiled in a study of vaccination and CD4 T cells after COVID-19. Oncomine TCR Beta short-read sequencing was applied to DNA from cultured CD4+ T cells. In TCRdb, the PCR reads were re-called with MiXCR into one record per CDR3 protein. The table lists 12,000 or so distinct CDR3 sequences, 76% of them singletons. Treatment denoted: roughly 10-day PBMC culture with coronavirus spike peptide pools or control peptides (ViraFEST assay). Germline V gene data show CDR1 as MDHEN and CDR2 as SYDVKM. V was trimmed by 1 base and J by 4 bases, leaving 10 bases between them. CDR3 length: 14 residues. Comment on this clonotype: Its antigen is still unknown.

Source material: CD4+ T cells from blood, cultured in vitro. V and J are TRBV28 and TRBJ2-5; D may match TRBD1 or TRBD2 (5 bases each). This receptor was obtained from a human donor who had recovered from COVID-19. CDR3 DNA: TGTGCCAGCAGTTTATTTGAGGGGAGAGAGACCCAGTACTTC. Translated, it gives CASSLFEGRETQYF.